One TCR beta chain is described in this entry. The antigen it recognizes is unknown. No qualities accompany the bases; no much larger clone lies one base away. Each collaborating institution followed its own protocols to collect whole blood in K2EDTA tubes. For TCRbeta analysis, collaborators shipped samples as frozen whole blood, isolated PBMCs, or DNA extracted from either of those sample types. The sample originates from a study of blood T cell repertoires in COVID-19 (dated by TCRdb to 2018 to 2020). Concerning the study at large: Samples from collaborators originated in the United States, Italy and Spain and spanned both the acute and convalescent phases of COVID-19. The material from the prospective study consisted of cDNA or gDNA derived from T cells, B-cell-depleted T cells, or PBMCs. Subjects who had been exposed to COVID-19, were actively infected with it, or had recovered from it provided the deeply sampled blood TCRbeta repertoires that made up the dataset. The repertoires were released in a freely available public database intended as a resource for research on the immune response to SARS-CoV-2. The samples were drawn from the first 160 participants of the ongoing ImmuneRACE study and from 950 to 1,500 subjects provided by 6 global collaborators. The sample metadata nearly always contained a de-identified subject ID, COVID-19 status, age in years and sex. Where HLA class I and class II types were available, the types were taken from metadata supplied by the sample provider, not from assay-based typing. What the authors observed across the whole study: Clinical and demographic metadata were provided uncurated, with the amount varying by source and participant.

The germline V gene specifies ENHRY as CDR1 and SYGVKD as CDR2. The CDR3 runs 12 residues from the cysteine to the phenylalanine. Only the CDR3 DNA stays, 36 bases, in frame from base 1. Cut back by 4 bases and 5 bases, the V and J ends lie 6 bases apart. TCRbeta CDR3 regions were amplified from genomic DNA using the immunoSEQ Assay, a bias-controlled multiplex PCR. The study's processing was this. The number of nucleated cells in each sample was estimated from the amplification of reference gene primers within the assay. To quantify the absolute abundance of each unique TCRbeta CDR3 rearrangement, sequence reads were collapsed and filtered. For each sample, productive Simpson clonality was calculated by taking the square root of Simpson's diversity index across productive rearrangements. TCRdb re-hosts the immuneACCESS table, in-frame sequences only. Its copies lack some clones; in the studies checked, an unresolved V gene accounts for under half of them, and the cause for the rest is not known. Clone size and the V and J calls come from that table; the DNA yielded D and trimming. The table for this sample lists over 120,000 clones; over 65% of them were counted only once. 3.5% to 5.5% of the sample is in the top ten clones.

The sample taken for sequencing was peripheral blood. Recombination linked TRBV10-3 to TRBJ2-1; no D segment can be confidently identified. This receptor was taken from a woman of 80 years or more with active or convalescent COVID-19. CDR3 reads: CAISAVNNEQFF. The sequenced DNA is TGTGCCATCAGTGCGGTTAACAATGAGCAGTTCTTC.